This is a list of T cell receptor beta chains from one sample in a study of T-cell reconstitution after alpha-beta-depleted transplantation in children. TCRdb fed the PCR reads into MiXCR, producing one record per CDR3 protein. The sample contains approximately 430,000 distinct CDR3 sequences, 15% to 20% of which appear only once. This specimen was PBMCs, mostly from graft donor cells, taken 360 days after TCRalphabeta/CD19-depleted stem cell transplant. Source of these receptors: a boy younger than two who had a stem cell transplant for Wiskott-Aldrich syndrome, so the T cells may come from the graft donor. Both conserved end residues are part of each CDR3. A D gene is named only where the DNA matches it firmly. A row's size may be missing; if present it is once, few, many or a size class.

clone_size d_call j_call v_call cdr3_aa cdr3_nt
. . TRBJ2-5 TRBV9 CASSLSQGPGLDETQYF TGTGCCAGCAGCCTATCACAGGGCCCAGGACTAGATGAGACCCAGTACTTC
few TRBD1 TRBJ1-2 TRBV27 CASSWRGRGGYTF TGTGCCAGCAGTTGGAGGGGGCGAGGAGGCTACACCTTC
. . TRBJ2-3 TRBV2 CASRGRGTDTQYF TGTGCCAGCAGGGGTCGGGGCACAGATACGCAGTATTTT
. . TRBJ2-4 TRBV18 CASSPPLTGFKNIQYF TGTGCCAGCTCACCACCACTCACAGGGTTCAAAAACATTCAGTACTTC
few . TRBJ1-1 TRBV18 CASSRSGVNAEAFF TGTGCCAGCTCAAGGTCTGGGGTAAACGCTGAAGCTTTCTTT
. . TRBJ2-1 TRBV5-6 CASSLPTPRRNEQFF TGTGCCAGCAGCCTCCCCACCCCCCGGCGGAATGAGCAGTTCTTC
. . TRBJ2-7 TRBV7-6 CASSPQYF TGTGCCAGCAGCCCCCAGTACTTC
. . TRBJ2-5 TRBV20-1 CSARAARTETQYF TGCAGTGCTAGAGCGGCCAGGACAGAGACCCAGTACTTC
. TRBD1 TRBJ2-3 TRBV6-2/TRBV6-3 CASSYSPPWRSGQGTDTQYF TGTGCCAGCAGTTACTCGCCGCCCTGGCGATCAGGACAGGGCACAGATACGCAGTATTTT
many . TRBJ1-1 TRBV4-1 CASSPRTDTEAFF TGCGCCAGCAGCCCGAGGACGGACACTGAAGCTTTCTTT
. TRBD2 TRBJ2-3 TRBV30 CAWAGGPDTQYF TGTGCCTGGGCGGGGGGGCCAGATACGCAGTATTTT
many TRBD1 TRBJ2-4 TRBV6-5 CASSSLRTGYSVAKNIQYF TGTGCCAGCAGTTCTCTCCGGACAGGGTACTCCGTAGCCAAAAACATTCAGTACTTC
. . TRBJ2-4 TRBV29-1 CSARTTIAKNIQYF TGCAGCGCGCGGACGACTATAGCCAAAAACATTCAGTACTTC
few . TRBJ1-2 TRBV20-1 CSAREIPGYTF TGCAGTGCTAGAGAAATCCCTGGCTACACCTTC
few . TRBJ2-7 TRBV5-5 CASRDASVGYEQYF TGTGCCAGCAGGGATGCTAGCGTCGGATACGAGCAGTACTTC
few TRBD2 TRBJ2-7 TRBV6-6 CASSGGLVGEQYF TGTGCCAGCAGTGGGGGACTAGTTGGCGAGCAGTACTTC
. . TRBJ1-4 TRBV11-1 CASSLVGNLFPSREKLFF TGTGCCAGCAGCTTAGTGGGAAACCTTTTCCCCTCCAGGGAAAAACTGTTTTTT
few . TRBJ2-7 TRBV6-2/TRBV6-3 CASSYSTPTGPPYEQYF TGTGCCAGCAGTTACTCGACACCGACAGGACCTCCCTACGAGCAGTACTTC
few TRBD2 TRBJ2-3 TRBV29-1 CSVVDAGGGTQYF TGCAGCGTTGTAGATGCGGGAGGAGGTACGCAGTATTTT
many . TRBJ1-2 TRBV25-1 CASTNGYGYTF TGTGCCAGCACCAACGGCTATGGCTACACCTTC
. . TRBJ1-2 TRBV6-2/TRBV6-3 CASSYSLANYGYTF TGTGCCAGCAGTTACAGCCTAGCTAACTATGGCTACACCTTC
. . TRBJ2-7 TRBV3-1 CASSQDTRKQYF TGTGCCAGCAGCCAAGATACCAGGAAGCAGTACTTC